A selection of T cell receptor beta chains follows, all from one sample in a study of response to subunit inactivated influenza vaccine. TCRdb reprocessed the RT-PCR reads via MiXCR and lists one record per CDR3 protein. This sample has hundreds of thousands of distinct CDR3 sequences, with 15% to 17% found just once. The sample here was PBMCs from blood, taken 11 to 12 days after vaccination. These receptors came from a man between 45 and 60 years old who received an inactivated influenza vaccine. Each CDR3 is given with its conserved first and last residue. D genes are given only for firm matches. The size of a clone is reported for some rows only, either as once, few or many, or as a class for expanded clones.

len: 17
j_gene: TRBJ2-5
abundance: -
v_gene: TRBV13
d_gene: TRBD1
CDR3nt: TGTGCCAGCAGCTGGGCCTATCGACAGGGGCATCAAGAGACCCAGTACTTC
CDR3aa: CASSWAYRQGHQETQYF

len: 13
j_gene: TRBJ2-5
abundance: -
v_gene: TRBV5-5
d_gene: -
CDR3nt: TGTGCCAGCAGCTTGCCTAGCAAGGAGACCCAGTACTTC
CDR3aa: CASSLPSKETQYF

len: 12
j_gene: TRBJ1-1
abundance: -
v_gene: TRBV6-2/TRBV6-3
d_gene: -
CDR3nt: TGTGCCAGCAGTTACCCAACACCTGAAGCTTTCTTT
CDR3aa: CASSYPTPEAFF

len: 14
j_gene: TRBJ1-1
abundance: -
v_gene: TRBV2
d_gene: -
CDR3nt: TGTGCCAGCAGTAAAAACGTGGGAGCTGCTGAAGCTTTCTTT
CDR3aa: CASSKNVGAAEAFF

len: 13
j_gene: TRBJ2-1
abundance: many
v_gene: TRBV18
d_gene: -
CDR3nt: TGTGCCAGCACAGACGTGATTCCAGGGGAGCAGTTCTTC
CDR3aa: CASTDVIPGEQFF

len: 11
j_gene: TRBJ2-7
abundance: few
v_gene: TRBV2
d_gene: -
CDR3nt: TGTGCCAGCAGTGACACCTCCGAGCAGTACTTC
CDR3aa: CASSDTSEQYF

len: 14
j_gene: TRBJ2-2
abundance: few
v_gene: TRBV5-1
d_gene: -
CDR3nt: TGCGCCAGCAGACTAGGACAGAGCACCGGGGAGCTGTTTTTT
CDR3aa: CASRLGQSTGELFF

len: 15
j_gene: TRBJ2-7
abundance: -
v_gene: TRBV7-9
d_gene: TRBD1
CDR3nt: TGTGCCAGCAGCCAACCGGGACAGGGGATCTACGAGCAGTACTTC
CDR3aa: CASSQPGQGIYEQYF

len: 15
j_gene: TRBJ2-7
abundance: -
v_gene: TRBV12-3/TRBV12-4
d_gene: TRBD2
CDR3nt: TGTGCCAGCAGTTTAGGAGGGCTAGCGGGGACTGAGCAGTACTTC
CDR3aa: CASSLGGLAGTEQYF

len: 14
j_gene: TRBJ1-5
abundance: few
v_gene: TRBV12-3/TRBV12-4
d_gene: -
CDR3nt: TGTGCCAGCAGTTACTTCGTTGCTGGGGAGCCCCAGCATTTT
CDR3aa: CASSYFVAGEPQHF

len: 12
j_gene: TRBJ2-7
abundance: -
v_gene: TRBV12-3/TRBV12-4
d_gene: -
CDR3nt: TGTGCCAGCAGTTTGTTCGCCTACGAGCAGTACTTC
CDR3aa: CASSLFAYEQYF

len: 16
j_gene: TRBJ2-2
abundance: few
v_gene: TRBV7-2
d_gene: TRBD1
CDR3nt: TGTGCCAGCAGAACTACCGGGACAGGGGGGACCGGGGAGCTGTTTTTT
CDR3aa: CASRTTGTGGTGELFF

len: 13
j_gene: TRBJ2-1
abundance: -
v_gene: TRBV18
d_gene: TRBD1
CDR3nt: TGTGCCAGCTCACCAAAAACCGGGACAGGGATGGACTTC
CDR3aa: CASSPKTGTGMDF

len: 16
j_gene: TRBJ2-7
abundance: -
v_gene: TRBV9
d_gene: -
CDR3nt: TGTGCCAGCAGCGTAGGAGTTTCGGCGGGAAGCTACGAGCAGTACTTC
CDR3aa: CASSVGVSAGSYEQYF

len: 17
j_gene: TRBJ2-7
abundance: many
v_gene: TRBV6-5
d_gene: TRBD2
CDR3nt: TGTGCCAGCAGTTACTCGATTAGTACTAGCGGCCCCTACGAGCAGTACTTC
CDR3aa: CASSYSISTSGPYEQYF

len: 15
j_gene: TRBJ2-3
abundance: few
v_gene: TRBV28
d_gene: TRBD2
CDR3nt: TGTGCCAGCAGTTTTTTCAGCGGGGGAACTATAATGCAGTATTTT
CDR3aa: CASSFFSGGTIMQYF

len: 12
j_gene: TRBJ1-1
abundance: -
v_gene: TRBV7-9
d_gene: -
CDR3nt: TGTGCCAGCAGCCCCAAACGAACTGAAGCTTTCTTT
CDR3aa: CASSPKRTEAFF

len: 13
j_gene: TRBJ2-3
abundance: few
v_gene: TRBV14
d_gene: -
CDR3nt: TGTGCCAGCAGCCAATGGAGCACAGATACGCAGTATTTT
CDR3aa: CASSQWSTDTQYF

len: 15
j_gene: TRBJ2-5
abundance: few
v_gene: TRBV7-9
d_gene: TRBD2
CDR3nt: TGTGCCAGCAGCTTAGCGTCGGGAGGTAAAGAGACCCAGTACTTC
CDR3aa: CASSLASGGKETQYF

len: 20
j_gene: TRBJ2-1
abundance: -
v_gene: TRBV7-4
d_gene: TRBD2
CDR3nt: TGTGCCAGCAGCTTAGTAGGGTCTAGCGGGAGGTATAAGGCCTACAATGAGCAGTTCTTC
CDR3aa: CASSLVGSSGRYKAYNEQFF

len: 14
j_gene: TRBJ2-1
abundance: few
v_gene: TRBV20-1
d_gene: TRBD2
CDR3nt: TGCAGTGCTAGCTTTCGCGGGAGGAACAATGAGCAGTTCTTC
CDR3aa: CSASFRGRNNEQFF

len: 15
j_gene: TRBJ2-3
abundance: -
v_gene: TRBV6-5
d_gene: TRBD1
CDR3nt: TGTGCCAGCAGTTATAGCGGGACAGGGGTGGATACGCAGTATTTT
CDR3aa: CASSYSGTGVDTQYF

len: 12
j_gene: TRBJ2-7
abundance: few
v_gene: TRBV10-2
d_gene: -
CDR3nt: TGCGCCAGCATGCAGGAACCCTACGAGCAGTACTTC
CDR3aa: CASMQEPYEQYF

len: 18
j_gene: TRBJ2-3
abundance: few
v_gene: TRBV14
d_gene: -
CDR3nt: TGTGCCAGCAGCCAAGATCCTCTAGGGACGTCCGCGGCAGATACGCAGTATTTT
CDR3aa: CASSQDPLGTSAADTQYF

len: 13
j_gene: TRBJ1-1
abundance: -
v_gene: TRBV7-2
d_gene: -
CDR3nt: TGTGCCAGCGGGATGTGGGAAGCGAATGAAGCTTTCTTT
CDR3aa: CASGMWEANEAFF

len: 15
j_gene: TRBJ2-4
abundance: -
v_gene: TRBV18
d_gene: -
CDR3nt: TGTGCCAGCTCACCAGATAGTATAGCCAAAAACATTCAGTACTTC
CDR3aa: CASSPDSIAKNIQYF

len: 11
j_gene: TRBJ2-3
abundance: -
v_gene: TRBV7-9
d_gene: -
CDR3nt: TGTGCCAGCAGCTTAATGGATACGCAGTATTTT
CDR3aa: CASSLMDTQYF